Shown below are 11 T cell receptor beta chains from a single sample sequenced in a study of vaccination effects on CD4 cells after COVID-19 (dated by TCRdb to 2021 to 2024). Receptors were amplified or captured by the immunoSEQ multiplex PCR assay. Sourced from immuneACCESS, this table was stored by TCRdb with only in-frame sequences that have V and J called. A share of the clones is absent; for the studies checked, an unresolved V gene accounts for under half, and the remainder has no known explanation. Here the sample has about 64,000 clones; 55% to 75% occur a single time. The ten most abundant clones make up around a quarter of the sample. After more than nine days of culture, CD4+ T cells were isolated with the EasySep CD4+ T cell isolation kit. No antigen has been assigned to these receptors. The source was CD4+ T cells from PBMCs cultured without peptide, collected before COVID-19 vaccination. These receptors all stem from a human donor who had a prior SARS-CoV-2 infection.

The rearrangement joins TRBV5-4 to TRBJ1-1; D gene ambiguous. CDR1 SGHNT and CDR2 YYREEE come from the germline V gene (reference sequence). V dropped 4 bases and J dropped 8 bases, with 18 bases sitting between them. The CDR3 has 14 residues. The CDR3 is CASSSPRGTGEAFF. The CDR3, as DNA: TGTGCCAGCAGCAGTCCCCGGGGTACCGGCGAAGCTTTCTTT.

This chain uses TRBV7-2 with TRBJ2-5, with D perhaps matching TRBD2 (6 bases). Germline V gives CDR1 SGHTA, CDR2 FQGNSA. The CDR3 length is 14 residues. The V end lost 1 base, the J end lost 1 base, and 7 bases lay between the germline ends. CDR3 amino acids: CASSLVGGQETQYF. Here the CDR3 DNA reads TGTGCCAGCAGCTTAGTCGGGGGCCAAGAGACCCAGTACTTC. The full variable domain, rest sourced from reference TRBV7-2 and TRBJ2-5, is GAGVSQSPSNKVTEKGKDVELRCDPISGHTALYWYRQSLGQGLEFLIYFQGNSAPDKSGLPSDRFSAERTGGSVSTLTIQRTQQEDSAVYLCASSLVGGQETQYFGPGTRLLVL.

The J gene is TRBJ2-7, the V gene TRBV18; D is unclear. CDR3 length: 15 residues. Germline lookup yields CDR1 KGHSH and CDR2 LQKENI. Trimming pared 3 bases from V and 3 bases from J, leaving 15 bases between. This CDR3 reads CASSPEYPAVYEQYF. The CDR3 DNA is TGTGCCAGCTCACCCGAATACCCTGCCGTCTACGAGCAGTACTTC.

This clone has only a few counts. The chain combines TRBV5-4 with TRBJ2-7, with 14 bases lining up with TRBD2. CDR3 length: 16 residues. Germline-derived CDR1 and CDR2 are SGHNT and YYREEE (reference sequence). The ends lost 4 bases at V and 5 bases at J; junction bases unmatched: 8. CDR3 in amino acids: CASSAGTSGRSDEQYF. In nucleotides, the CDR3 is TGTGCCAGCAGCGCCGGGACTAGCGGGAGAAGCGACGAGCAGTACTTC.

CDR3 sequence: CASSKDISTDTQYF. The CDR3 DNA reads TGCGCCAGCAGCAAGGACATCAGCACAGATACGCAGTATTTT. The V gene is TRBV5-1, the J gene TRBJ2-3; D is possibly TRBD1 (5 bases). The CDR3 extends over 14 amino acids. In germline, CDR1 is SGHRS, CDR2 YFSETQ. V was clipped by 4 bases and J by 0 bases, with 9 bases between them.

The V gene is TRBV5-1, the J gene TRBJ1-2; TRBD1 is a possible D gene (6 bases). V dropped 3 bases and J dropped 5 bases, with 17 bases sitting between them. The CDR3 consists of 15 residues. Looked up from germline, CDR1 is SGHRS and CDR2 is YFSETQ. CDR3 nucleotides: TGCGCCAGCAGCTCCTCAGGGGAGCCGGGATATGGCTACACCTTC. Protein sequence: CASSSSGEPGYGYTF. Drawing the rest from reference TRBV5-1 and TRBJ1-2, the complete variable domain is KAGVTQTPRYLIKTRGQQVTLSCSPISGHRSVSWYQQTPGQGLQFLFEYFSETQRNKGNFPGRFSGRQFSNSRSEMNVSTLELGDSALYLCASSSSGEPGYGYTFGSGTRLTVV.

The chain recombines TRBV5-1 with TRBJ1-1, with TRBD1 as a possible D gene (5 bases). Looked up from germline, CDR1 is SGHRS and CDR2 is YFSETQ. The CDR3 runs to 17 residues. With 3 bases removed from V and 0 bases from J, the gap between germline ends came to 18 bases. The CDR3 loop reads CASSSHMGPQVNTEAFF. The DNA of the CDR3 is TGCGCCAGCAGCTCGCATATGGGGCCCCAGGTGAACACTGAAGCTTTCTTT. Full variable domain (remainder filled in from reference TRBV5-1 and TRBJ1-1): KAGVTQTPRYLIKTRGQQVTLSCSPISGHRSVSWYQQTPGQGLQFLFEYFSETQRNKGNFPGRFSGRQFSNSRSEMNVSTLELGDSALYLCASSSHMGPQVNTEAFFGQGTRLTVV.

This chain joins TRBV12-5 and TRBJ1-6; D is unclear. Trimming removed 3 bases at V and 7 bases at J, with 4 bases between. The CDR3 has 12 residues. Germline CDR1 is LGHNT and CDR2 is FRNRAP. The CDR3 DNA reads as TGTGCTAGTGGTTTTTTAAATTCACCCCTCCACTTT. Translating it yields CASGFLNSPLHF.

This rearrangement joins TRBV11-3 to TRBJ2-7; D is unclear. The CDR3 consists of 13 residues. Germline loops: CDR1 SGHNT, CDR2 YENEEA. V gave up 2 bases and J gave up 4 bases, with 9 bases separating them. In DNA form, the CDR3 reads TGTGCCAGCAGCTTAAAGGGTGGTTACGAGCAGTACTTC. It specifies CASSLKGGYEQYF. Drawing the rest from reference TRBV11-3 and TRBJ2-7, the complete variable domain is EAGVVQSPRYKIIEKKQPVAFWCNPISGHNTLYWYLQNLGQGPELLIRYENEEAVDDSQLPKDRFSAERLKGVDSTLKIQPAELGDSAVYLCASSLKGGYEQYFGPGTRLTVT.

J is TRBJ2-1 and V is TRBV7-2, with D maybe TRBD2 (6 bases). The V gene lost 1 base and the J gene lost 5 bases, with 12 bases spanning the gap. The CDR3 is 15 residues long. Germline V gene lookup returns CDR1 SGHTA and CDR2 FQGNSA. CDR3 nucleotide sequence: TGTGCCAGCAGCTTAGTCTTCGGAGGGGACAATGAGCAGTTCTTC. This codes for CASSLVFGGDNEQFF.

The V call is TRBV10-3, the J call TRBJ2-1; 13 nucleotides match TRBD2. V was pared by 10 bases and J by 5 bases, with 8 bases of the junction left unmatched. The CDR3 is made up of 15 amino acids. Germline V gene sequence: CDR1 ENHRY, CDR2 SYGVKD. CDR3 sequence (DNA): TGTGCCAGTACTTCCGGGACTAGCGGGAACAATGAGCAGTTCTTC. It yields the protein CASTSGTSGNNEQFF.